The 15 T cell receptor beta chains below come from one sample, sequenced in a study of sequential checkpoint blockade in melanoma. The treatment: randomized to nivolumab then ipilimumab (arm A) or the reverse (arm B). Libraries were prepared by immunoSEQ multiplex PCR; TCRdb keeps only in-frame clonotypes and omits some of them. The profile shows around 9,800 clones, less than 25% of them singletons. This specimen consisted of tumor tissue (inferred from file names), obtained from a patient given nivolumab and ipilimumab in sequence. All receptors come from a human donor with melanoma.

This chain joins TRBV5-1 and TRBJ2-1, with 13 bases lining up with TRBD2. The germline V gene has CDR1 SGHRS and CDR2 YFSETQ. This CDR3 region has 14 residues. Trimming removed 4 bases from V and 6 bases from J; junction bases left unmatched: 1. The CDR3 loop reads CASSRTSGSNEQFF. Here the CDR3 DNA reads TGCGCCAGCAGCCGGACTAGCGGGAGCAATGAGCAGTTCTTC.

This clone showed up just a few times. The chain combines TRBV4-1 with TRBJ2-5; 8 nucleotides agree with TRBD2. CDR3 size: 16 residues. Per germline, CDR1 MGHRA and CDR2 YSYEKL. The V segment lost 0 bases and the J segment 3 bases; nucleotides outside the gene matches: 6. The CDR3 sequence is CASSQEQDGREETQYF. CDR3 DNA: TGCGCCAGCAGCCAAGAGCAAGACGGGAGGGAAGAGACCCAGTACTTC.

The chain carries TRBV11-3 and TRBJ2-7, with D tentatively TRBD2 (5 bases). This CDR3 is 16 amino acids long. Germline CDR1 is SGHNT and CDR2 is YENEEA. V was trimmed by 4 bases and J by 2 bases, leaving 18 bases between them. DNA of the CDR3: TGTGCCAGCAGCTCGAATCCCTCGGGGTCCGCCTACGAGCAGTACTTC. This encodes CASSSNPSGSAYEQYF.

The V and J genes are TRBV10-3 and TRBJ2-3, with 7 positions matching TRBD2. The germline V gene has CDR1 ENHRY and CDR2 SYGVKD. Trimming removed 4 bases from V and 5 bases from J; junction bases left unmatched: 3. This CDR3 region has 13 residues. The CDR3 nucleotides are TGTGCCATCAGTGGGGAGGGAGGAGATACGCAGTATTTT. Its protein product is CAISGEGGDTQYF.

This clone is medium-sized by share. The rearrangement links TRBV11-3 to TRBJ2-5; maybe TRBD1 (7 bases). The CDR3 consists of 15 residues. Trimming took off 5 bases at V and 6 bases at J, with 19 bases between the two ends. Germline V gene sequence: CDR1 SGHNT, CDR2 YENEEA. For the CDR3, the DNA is TGTGCCAGCAGCATAGGGACAGAGGGAGGAAAGACCCAGTACTTC. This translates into CASSIGTEGGKTQYF.

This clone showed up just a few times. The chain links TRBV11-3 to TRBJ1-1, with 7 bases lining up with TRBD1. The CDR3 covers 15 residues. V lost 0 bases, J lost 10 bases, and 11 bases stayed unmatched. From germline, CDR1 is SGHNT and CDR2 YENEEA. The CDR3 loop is CASSLEGTATEAAFF. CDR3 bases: TGTGCCAGCAGCTTAGAAGGGACAGCCACCGAGGCAGCTTTCTTT.

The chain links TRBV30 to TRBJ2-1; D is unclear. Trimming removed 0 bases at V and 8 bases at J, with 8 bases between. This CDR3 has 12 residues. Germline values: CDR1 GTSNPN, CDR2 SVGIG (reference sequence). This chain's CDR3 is CAWSVTDDEQFF. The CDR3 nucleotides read TGTGCCTGGAGTGTTACTGACGATGAGCAGTTCTTC.

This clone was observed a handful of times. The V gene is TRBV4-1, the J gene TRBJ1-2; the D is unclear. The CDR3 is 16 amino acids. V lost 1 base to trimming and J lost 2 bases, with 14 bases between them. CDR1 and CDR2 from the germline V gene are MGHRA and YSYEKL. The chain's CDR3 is CASSQGTLVDNYGYTF. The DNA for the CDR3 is TGCGCCAGCAGCCAAGGGACCCTGGTCGACAACTATGGCTACACCTTC.

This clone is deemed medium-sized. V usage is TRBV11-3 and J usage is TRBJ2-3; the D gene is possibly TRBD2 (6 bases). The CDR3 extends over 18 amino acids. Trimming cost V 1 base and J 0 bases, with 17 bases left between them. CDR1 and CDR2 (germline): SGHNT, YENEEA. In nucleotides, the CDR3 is TGTGCCAGCAGCTTAGTGGGCTTACGGGAGCGCAGCACAGATACGCAGTATTTT. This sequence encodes CASSLVGLRERSTDTQYF.

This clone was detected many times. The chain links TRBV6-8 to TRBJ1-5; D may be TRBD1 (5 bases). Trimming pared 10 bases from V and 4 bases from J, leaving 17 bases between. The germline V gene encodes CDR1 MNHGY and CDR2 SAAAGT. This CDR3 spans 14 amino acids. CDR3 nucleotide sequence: TGTGCCACCCGCACCCAGGGCAAGAATCAGCCCCAGCATTTT. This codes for CATRTQGKNQPQHF.

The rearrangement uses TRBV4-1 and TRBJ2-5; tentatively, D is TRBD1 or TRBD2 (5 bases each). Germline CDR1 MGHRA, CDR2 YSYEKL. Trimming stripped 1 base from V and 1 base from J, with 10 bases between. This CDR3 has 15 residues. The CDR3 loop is CASSQGDGIQETQYF. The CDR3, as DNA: TGCGCCAGCAGCCAAGGGGACGGCATCCAAGAGACCCAGTACTTC.

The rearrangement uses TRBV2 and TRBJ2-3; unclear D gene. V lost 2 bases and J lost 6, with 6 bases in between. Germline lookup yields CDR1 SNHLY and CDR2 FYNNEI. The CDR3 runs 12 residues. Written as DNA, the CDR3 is TGTGCCAGCAGTGAATCTGGTGATACGCAGTATTTT. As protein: CASSESGDTQYF.

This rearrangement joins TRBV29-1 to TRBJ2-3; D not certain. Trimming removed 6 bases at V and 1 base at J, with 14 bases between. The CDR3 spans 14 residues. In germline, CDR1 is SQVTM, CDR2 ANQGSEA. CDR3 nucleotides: TGCAGCGTCCGAACGGGTAAGGGCACAGATACGCAGTATTTT. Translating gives CSVRTGKGTDTQYF.

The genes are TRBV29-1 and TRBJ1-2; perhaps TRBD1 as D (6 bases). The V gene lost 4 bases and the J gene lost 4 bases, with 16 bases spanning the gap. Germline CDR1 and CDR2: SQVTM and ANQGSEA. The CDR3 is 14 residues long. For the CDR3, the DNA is TGCAGCGTTGGGGACACCCGCCGGGGCTATGGCTACACCTTC. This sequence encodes CSVGDTRRGYGYTF.

This CDR3 reads CASSLEGTGPYEQYF. For the CDR3, the DNA is TGCGCCAGCAGCTTGGAAGGGACAGGACCCTACGAGCAGTACTTC. The gene calls are TRBV5-1 and TRBJ2-7; 8 nucleotides agree with TRBD1. The CDR3 has 15 amino acids. The ends lost 0 bases at V and 2 bases at J; junction bases unmatched: 4. From germline, CDR1 is SGHRS and CDR2 YFSETQ.